The 3 T cell receptor beta chains presented below share a single source sample, sequenced in a study of blood T cell repertoires in COVID-19. Here immunoSEQ multiplex PCR was the method, and the copy in TCRdb shows in-frame clones only, minus some. The profile covers about 150,000 clones, with around nine tenths appearing a single time and nearly 0.55% taken by the ten largest. The sample comprised peripheral blood. Every receptor here comes from a man between 50 and 59 years old with acute or convalescent COVID-19.

This chain joins TRBV27 and TRBJ1-6; possibly TRBD1 for D (5 bases). The CDR3 consists of 15 residues. Trimming pared 5 bases from V and 1 base from J, leaving 9 bases between. CDR1 MNHEY and CDR2 SMNVEV come from the germline V gene (reference sequence). DNA of the CDR3: TGTGCCAGCAGTGGGGGAGGGTCCTATAATTCACCCCTCCACTTT. It specifies CASSGGGSYNSPLHF.

This chain connects TRBV3-1 (or the pseudogene TRBV3-2) to TRBJ1-6, with TRBD1 matching over 7 bases. The V gene end was trimmed by 6 bases and the J gene end by 7 bases; junction bases not matched to a gene: 6. Germline CDR1 LGHDT, CDR2 YNNKEL (reference sequence). The CDR3 is 14 amino acids. The CDR3 region is CASRWGQRNSPLHF. In DNA form, the CDR3 reads TGTGCCAGCAGGTGGGGACAGAGAAATTCACCCCTCCACTTT.

This clone came up once. The chain couples TRBV19 to TRBJ2-7; TRBD1 aligns across 7 bases. This CDR3 comprises 14 residues. The germline gives CDR1 LNHDA, CDR2 SQIVND (reference sequence). V was clipped by 6 bases and J by 0 bases; unmatched bases: 5. The CDR3 nucleotides read TGTGCCAGTAGCATACAGGGGTCCTCCTACGAGCAGTACTTC. Protein product: CASSIQGSSYEQYF. Combining the CDR3 with reference TRBV19 and TRBJ2-7 gives the whole variable domain DGGITQSPKYLFRKEGQNVTLSCEQNLNHDAMYWYRQDPGQGLRLIYYSQIVNDFQKGDIAEGYSVSREKKESFPLTVTSAQKNPTAFYLCASSIQGSSYEQYFGPGTRLTVT.